This is a list of T cell receptor beta chains from one sample in a study of T-cell reconstitution after alpha-beta-depleted transplantation in children. TCRdb re-called the PCR reads through MiXCR, storing one row per CDR3 protein. The table includes roughly 790,000 distinct CDR3 sequences, about 16% detected once. Sample: PBMCs, mostly from graft donor cells, taken 360 days after TCRalphabeta/CD19-depleted stem cell transplant. The origin of the receptors is a male patient younger than 18 who had a stem cell transplant for acute lymphoblastic leukemia, so the T cells may come from the graft donor. Each CDR3 is given with its conserved first and last residue. Fields, in order: clone size, D gene, J gene, V gene, CDR3 protein, CDR3 DNA. D genes are given only for firm matches. Size is stated for part of the rows, as once, few or many counts, or as a class when the clone is expanded.

many . TRBJ2-1 TRBV5-1 CASERGGNRWNEQFF TGCGCCAGCGAGCGTGGGGGGAATAGGTGGAATGAGCAGTTCTTC
few . TRBJ2-4 TRBV4-2 CASSPQREGRPKNIQYF TGTGCCAGCAGCCCGCAGAGAGAGGGAAGGCCCAAAAACATTCAGTACTTC
. TRBD1 TRBJ2-7 TRBV3-1 CASSRMTGVYEQYF TGTGCCAGCAGCCGGATGACAGGGGTGTACGAGCAGTACTTC
. . TRBJ1-1 TRBV5-1 CASSLVKREGSEAFF TGCGCCAGCAGCTTGGTGAAGAGGGAGGGGTCTGAAGCTTTCTTT
. . TRBJ2-3 TRBV20-1 CSASGNFVTDTQYF TGCAGTGCTAGTGGTAACTTTGTCACAGATACGCAGTATTTT
. TRBD2 TRBJ2-1 TRBV30 CAWSPPRGLAGGGDEQFF TGTGCCTGGAGTCCACCCCGAGGACTAGCGGGAGGTGGGGATGAGCAGTTCTTC
. TRBD1 TRBJ2-7 TRBV27 CASRQGISYEQYF TGTGCCAGCCGACAGGGAATATCCTACGAGCAGTACTTC
. . TRBJ2-1 TRBV11-2 CASSRGASSYNEQFF TGTGCCAGCAGCCGTGGGGCCAGCTCCTACAATGAGCAGTTCTTC
many . TRBJ2-7 TRBV5-6 CASSRTPPEQYF TGTGCCAGCAGCAGGACCCCACCGGAGCAGTACTTC
few TRBD2 TRBJ2-7 TRBV4-1 CASSPWGREGEQYF TGCGCCAGCAGCCCCTGGGGGCGGGAGGGCGAGCAGTACTTC
. TRBD2 TRBJ2-2 TRBV5-1 CASSATAGVDTGELFF TGCGCCAGCAGCGCAACAGCGGGAGTTGACACCGGGGAGCTGTTTTTT
few TRBD1 TRBJ2-6 TRBV29-1 CSVEVPSDRGLGANVLTF TGCAGCGTTGAGGTCCCTTCGGACAGGGGTCTCGGGGCCAACGTCCTGACTTTC
few . TRBJ2-5 TRBV24-1 CATSDSGIQETQYF TGTGCCACCAGTGATTCCGGGATACAAGAGACCCAGTACTTC
few TRBD2 TRBJ2-7 TRBV12-3/TRBV12-4 CATSSGSPPFGRYEQYF TGTGCCACCTCTAGCGGGAGCCCCCCGTTCGGTCGTTACGAGCAGTACTTC
. . TRBJ1-1 TRBV7-9 CASSKNEGITEAFF TGTGCCAGCAGCAAGAACGAGGGAATCACTGAAGCTTTCTTT
few TRBD2 TRBJ2-1 TRBV7-2 CASSSGLAVNNEQFF TGTGCCAGCAGCTCCGGGCTAGCGGTCAACAATGAGCAGTTCTTC
few . TRBJ2-3 TRBV7-3 CASSLTTSRADTQYF TGTGCCAGCAGCTTAACCACTAGCCGAGCGGATACGCAGTATTTT
. . TRBJ2-2 TRBV6-5 CAVSSAGELFF TGTGCCGTGTCCAGTGCCGGGGAGCTGTTTTTT
. TRBD2 TRBJ2-1 TRBV12-3/TRBV12-4 CASSLSQLAGVNEQFF TGTGCCAGCAGTTTATCTCAACTAGCGGGAGTCAATGAGCAGTTCTTC
many . TRBJ2-1 TRBV6-2/TRBV6-3 CASSYLPGYNEQFF TGTGCCAGCAGTTACTTGCCCGGGTACAATGAGCAGTTCTTC
few TRBD1 TRBJ2-1 TRBV29-1 CSPWTGYNEQFF TGCAGCCCATGGACAGGCTACAATGAGCAGTTCTTC
many . TRBJ1-1 TRBV9 CASSADRNTEAFF TGTGCCAGCAGCGCGGACAGGAACACTGAAGCTTTCTTT
few . TRBJ1-1 TRBV4-2 CASSQALGVNTEAFF TGTGCCAGCAGCCAAGCCCTCGGGGTGAACACTGAAGCTTTCTTT
few . TRBJ1-5 TRBV29-1 CSPVYQPQHF TGCAGCCCCGTTTATCAGCCCCAGCATTTT
many . TRBJ2-7 TRBV7-9 CASSLANEQYF TGTGCCAGCAGTTTGGCTAACGAGCAGTACTTC
few . TRBJ2-1 TRBV7-9 CASSLAKDGNEQFF TGTGCCAGCAGCTTAGCGAAGGACGGCAATGAGCAGTTCTTC
. . TRBJ2-4 TRBV29-1 CSVGMGGRAKNIQYF TGCAGCGTTGGAATGGGAGGCAGGGCCAAAAACATTCAGTACTTC
many . TRBJ2-2 TRBV7-9 CASSHGRRANTGELFF TGTGCCAGCAGCCATGGACGGCGGGCCAACACCGGGGAGCTGTTTTTT